This entry lists 22 T cell receptor beta chains sequenced from one sample in a study of T cell responses to AZD1222 COVID-19 vaccine. Some clones are missing from TCRdb's copy, which holds only in-frame ones; the method was immunoSEQ multiplex PCR. The table lists approximately 99,000 clones, just over 90% of them singletons. This sample comprised peripheral blood, obtained 28 days after the second AZD1222 dose. Receptors originate from an adult who received the AZD1222 COVID-19 vaccine.

The rearrangement joins TRBV5-5 to TRBJ2-1, with 10 positions matching TRBD2. The CDR3 totals 17 residues. V gave up 4 bases and J gave up 0 bases; unmatched junction bases: 7. CDR1 is SGHKS and CDR2 is YYEKEE in the germline V gene (reference sequence). The CDR3 sequence is CASSPGLADSSYNEQFF. CDR3 coding DNA: TGTGCCAGCAGCCCCGGACTAGCGGACAGCTCCTACAATGAGCAGTTCTTC.

The genes are TRBV5-1 and TRBJ1-1; TRBD1 is a possible D gene (5 bases). V lost 4 bases to trimming and J lost 6 bases, with 16 bases between them. The CDR3 is made up of 14 amino acids. The germline V gene encodes CDR1 SGHRS and CDR2 YFSETQ. CDR3: CASSPGAGTPEAFF. The DNA for the CDR3 is TGCGCCAGCAGCCCCGGGGCGGGGACGCCTGAAGCTTTCTTT.

As regards this clone: The same CDR3 arises from other DNA sequences in this sample as well. The chain has TRBV29-1 and TRBJ1-2, with 7 nucleotides matching TRBD1. Germline V gene data show CDR1 as SQVTM and CDR2 as ANQGSEA. The CDR3 contains 11 residues. Germline trimming cut 7 bases from V and 5 bases from J; bases unmatched to any gene: 4. CDR3 residues: CSAGTAYGYTF. The CDR3 coding sequence is TGCAGCGCTGGGACAGCTTATGGCTACACCTTC.

The V gene is TRBV6-6, the J gene TRBJ2-7; TRBD2 agrees at 7 bases. CDR3 size: 16 residues. V lost 7 bases to trimming and J lost 0 bases; unmatched junction nucleotides: 12. The germline CDR1 and CDR2 sequences are MNHNY and SVGAGI (reference sequence). The CDR3 DNA follows: TGTGCCAGCACCCAACTGGGTGGGACTAACTCCTACGAGCAGTACTTC. Amino acids: CASTQLGGTNSYEQYF.

This chain uses TRBV9 with TRBJ2-1; 10 positions match TRBD2. Germline V gives CDR1 SGDLS, CDR2 YYNGEE. This CDR3 has 15 residues. With V trimmed by 4 bases and J by 7 bases, 8 bases remained unmatched. CDR3 region: CASSTSGDPGNEQFF. CDR3 in DNA: TGTGCCAGCAGCACTAGCGGGGACCCGGGGAATGAGCAGTTCTTC.

This chain links TRBV25-1 with TRBJ2-5; 8 bases match TRBD2. Losses at the gene ends were 4 bases for V and 7 bases for J; bases not matched to a gene: 14. Germline V lookup: CDR1 MGHDK, CDR2 SYGVNS. The CDR3 spans 16 residues. The CDR3 spells CASSVPNTRGVGTQYF. The DNA of the CDR3 is TGTGCCAGCAGTGTCCCTAATACGCGGGGGGTAGGGACCCAGTACTTC.

CDR3 protein: CAWSVSGELFF. CDR3 nucleotides: TGTGCCTGGAGTGTGTCCGGGGAGCTGTTTTTT. This chain links TRBV30 with TRBJ2-2; D unclear. V lost 0 bases, J lost 6 bases, and 2 bases lay in between. The CDR3 extends over 11 amino acids. The germline V gene encodes CDR1 GTSNPN and CDR2 SVGIG (reference sequence).

This chain links TRBV7-2 with TRBJ1-4, with D possibly being TRBD1 (6 bases). The CDR3 totals 14 residues. Germline V lookup: CDR1 SGHTA, CDR2 FQGNSA. V was trimmed by 6 bases and J by 11 bases, leaving 19 bases between them. CDR3 sequence reads: CASRVPGHEGKLFF. The CDR3 nucleotides read TGTGCCAGCAGGGTCCCGGGACATGAGGGGAAACTGTTTTTT.

V usage is TRBV9 and J usage is TRBJ2-1, with 11 bases aligning to TRBD2. The CDR3 consists of 16 residues. Germline assignment: CDR1 SGDLS and CDR2 YYNGEE. The V and J ends lost 4 bases and 6 bases, in that order; junction bases with no gene match: 9. CDR3 DNA sequence: TGTGCCAGCAGCCTAGGAGGTCTAGCGGGGGGCAATGAGCAGTTCTTC. This translates into CASSLGGLAGGNEQFF.

V and J are TRBV5-5 and TRBJ2-6; TRBD2 is a possible D gene (5 bases). The length of the CDR3 is 16 residues. Trimming pared 1 base from V and 0 bases from J, leaving 8 bases between. Per germline, CDR1 SGHKS and CDR2 YYEKEE (reference sequence). CDR3 residues: CASSLYLASGANVLTF. The CDR3 region has the DNA TGTGCCAGCAGCTTGTATCTAGCCTCTGGGGCCAACGTCCTGACTTTC.

The chain combines TRBV28 with TRBJ1-1, with TRBD1 matching 8 bases. V lost 5 bases, J lost 11 bases, and 10 bases stayed unmatched. The germline gives CDR1 MDHEN, CDR2 SYDVKM. There are 13 residues in the CDR3. The CDR3 here is CASSNSRGRGAFF. The CDR3 DNA sequence: TGTGCCAGCAGTAATTCCAGGGGGCGCGGGGCTTTCTTT.

The chain combines TRBV5-1 with TRBJ1-1; D perhaps matches TRBD1 (5 bases). The CDR3 totals 17 residues. Trimming stripped 2 bases from V and 3 bases from J, with 20 bases between. CDR1 SGHRS and CDR2 YFSETQ come from the germline V gene. In DNA, the CDR3 is TGCGCCAGCAGCTTACAGCCGTCAACGACGGGGGACACTGAAGCTTTCTTT. It is translated as CASSLQPSTTGDTEAFF.

The chain uses TRBV5-1 and TRBJ2-1; TRBD2 aligns across 7 bases. Germline CDR1 reads SGHRS; CDR2 reads YFSETQ. The ends lost 8 bases at V and 2 bases at J; junction bases unmatched: 10. The CDR3 is made up of 15 amino acids. Here the CDR3 reads CASAAGEYTYNEQFF. The CDR3 nucleotides are TGCGCCAGTGCCGCGGGGGAATATACCTACAATGAGCAGTTCTTC.

This clone was seen only a few times. J is TRBJ2-1 and V is TRBV10-1; TRBD2 matches at 7 bases. Trimming took 1 base from V and 0 from J; bases not matched to a gene: 3. The CDR3 runs to 16 residues. CDR1 is WNHNN and CDR2 is SYGVQD in the germline V gene (reference sequence). CDR3 amino acids: CASSEYGGSSYNEQFF. The CDR3 nucleotides read TGCGCCAGCAGTGAGTACGGCGGGAGCTCCTACAATGAGCAGTTCTTC.

The CDR3 nucleotides read TGTGCCAGCAGCTTAGAAGGTGGGGGACAGGGATATGCAAGCAATCAGCCCCAGCATTTT. Amino acid sequence: CASSLEGGGQGYASNQPQHF. The rearrangement joins TRBV7-8 to TRBJ1-5; 9 nucleotides match TRBD1. This CDR3 comprises 20 residues. Losses at the gene ends were 1 base for V and 1 base for J; bases not matched to a gene: 14. Germline CDR1 and CDR2: SGHVS and FQNEAQ.

The rearrangement links TRBV6-5 to TRBJ2-1; D might be TRBD1 (7 bases). CDR3 length: 13 residues. The germline V and J ends were trimmed by 7 bases and 6 bases, with 13 bases remaining between them. The germline gives CDR1 MNHEY, CDR2 SVGAGI. Here the CDR3 DNA reads TGTGCCAGCAAGTTTCAGGGGGGCAATGAGCAGTTCTTC. Translating it yields CASKFQGGNEQFF.

This clone was detected once. This chain links TRBV4-3 with TRBJ2-7; 8 nucleotides agree with TRBD1. The CDR3 extends over 16 amino acids. With V trimmed by 3 bases and J by 1 base, 8 bases remained unmatched. From germline, CDR1 is LGHNA and CDR2 YSLEER. CDR3 nucleotide sequence: TGCGCCAGCAGCCAGTATACCGGGACAGGTTCCTACGAGCAGTACTTC. Its translation is CASSQYTGTGSYEQYF.

V and J are TRBV2 and TRBJ2-5; TRBD1 matches at 8 bases. The CDR3 contains 14 residues. V lost 5 bases to trimming and J lost 4 bases; unmatched junction nucleotides: 6. The germline CDR1 and CDR2 sequences are SNHLY and FYNNEI. For the CDR3, the DNA is TGTGCCAGCAGTTTCGGACAGGGAGGAGAGACCCAGTACTTC. Protein sequence: CASSFGQGGETQYF.

V usage is TRBV5-1 and J usage is TRBJ2-5; no reliable D call. This CDR3 is 16 amino acids long. V was trimmed by 3 bases and J by 2 bases, leaving 17 bases between them. CDR1 is SGHRS, CDR2 YFSETQ, per germline. The CDR3 DNA sequence: TGCGCCAGCAGCTCCGCGTCGGACGGCCCTCAAGAGACCCAGTACTTC. Translated, it gives CASSSASDGPQETQYF.

This clone was counted once. The gene calls are TRBV7-8 and TRBJ1-4; D is ambiguous. The V end lost 5 bases, the J end lost 7 bases, and 17 bases lay between the germline ends. CDR1 and CDR2 (germline): SGHVS, FQNEAQ. The CDR3 is made up of 15 amino acids. The chain's CDR3 is CASSMRDLSSEKLFF. The CDR3 nucleotides are TGTGCCAGCAGCATGCGTGACCTTTCTAGTGAAAAACTGTTTTTT.

This clone occurred once. The chain recombines TRBV6-1 with TRBJ2-7; D gene uncertain. This CDR3 is 14 amino acids long. V lost 2 bases, J lost 5 bases, and 13 bases lay in between. Germline CDR1 MNHNS, CDR2 SASEGT. This chain's CDR3 is CASSEPFGSHEQYF. The CDR3, as DNA: TGTGCCAGCAGTGAACCATTCGGGTCCCACGAGCAGTACTTC.

This clone occurred once. The gene calls are TRBV7-9 and TRBJ2-7; 7 nucleotides match TRBD2. The CDR3 spans 13 residues. CDR1 is SEHNR and CDR2 is FQNEAQ in the germline V gene (reference sequence). With V trimmed by 7 bases and J by 6 bases, 9 bases remained unmatched. CDR3 amino acids: CASTPRGGSEQYF. The CDR3 nucleotides read TGTGCCAGCACGCCCCGCGGGGGATCCGAGCAGTACTTC.